The 28 T cell receptor beta chains reported below all come from one sample, sequenced in a study of T cells in women clearing cervical HPV infection. Produced via immunoSEQ multiplex PCR; TCRdb's table is partial and in-frame only. This repertoire comprises around 31,000 clones; its ten largest clones make up 4.3%. The sample comprised blood buffy coat. These receptors originate from a woman between 18 and 69 years old with a cervical HPV16 infection that either progressed to CIN3+ or cleared (not recorded which).

Turning to this clone: The read terminates 3 residues before the CDR3 end, so the remaining end is supplied by the germline J gene. The chain couples TRBV29-1 to TRBJ1-1; D unclear. CDR3 length: 18 amino acids. The germline V gene has CDR1 SQVTM and CDR2 ANQGSEA. The DNA read from the CDR3 is TGCAGCGTTGCCCCGGAGGAATTGAGCGGGAGTTTACAAGAGACA. It codes for CSVAPEELSGSLQET. In full, the CDR3 is CSVAPEELSGSLQETAFF.

On this clone: With the read ending 3 residues before the CDR3 end, the germline J gene is used to fill in that end. The V and J genes are TRBV5-8 and TRBJ1-5; D call uncertain. Per the germline V gene, CDR1 is SGHTS and CDR2 is YDEGEE. This CDR3 spans 15 amino acids. Trimming left V 2 bases short and J 5 bases short, with 14 bases between. Incomplete CDR3 DNA: TGTGCCAGCAGCTTTGACACTCGAGGTGATCAGCCC. Its protein product is CASSFDTRGDQP. The complete CDR3 sequence is CASSFDTRGDQPQHF.

With respect to this clone: The CDR3 goes on 3 residues after the read ends, and that part is filled in from the germline J gene. V and J are TRBV29-1 and TRBJ2-2, with 7 bases aligning to TRBD1. Germline assignment: CDR1 SQVTM and CDR2 ANQGSEA. The CDR3 totals 11 residues. The CDR3 DNA, read in part, is TGCAGCGTCGTGACGGACAGGAGG. Amino acid sequence: CSVVTDRR. The full CDR3 protein reads CSVVTDRRLFF.

Of note for this clone: The CDR3 goes on 3 residues after the read ends, and that part is filled in from the germline J gene. The chain carries TRBV7-2 and TRBJ2-2, with a possible D match to TRBD1 (6 bases). CDR1 is SGHTA and CDR2 is FQGNSA in the germline V gene. Trimming pared 5 bases from V and 5 bases from J, leaving 15 bases between. This CDR3 has 15 residues. The CDR3 region is CASSPQMRGTGELFF. Incomplete CDR3 DNA: TGTGCCAGCAGCCCCCAAATGAGGGGGACCGGGGAG.

This clone ranks as medium-sized in terms of frequency. Read sequence stops 3 residues before the CDR3 end, and the germline J gene provides the missing end. The rearrangement joins TRBV19 to TRBJ2-3; TRBD2 matches 7 bases. The CDR3 spans 15 residues. V lost 5 bases, J lost 3 bases, and 8 bases stayed unmatched. In germline, CDR1 is LNHDA, CDR2 SQIVND (reference sequence). The DNA read from the CDR3 is TGTGCCAGTAGTTTCAATAGCGGGTCGACAGATACG. Translation: CASSFNSGSTDT. The full-length CDR3 reads as CASSFNSGSTDTQYF.

About this clone itself: The DNA ends 3 residues before the CDR3 does, and the rest of the CDR3 is filled in from the germline J gene. The chain employs TRBV19 and TRBJ1-1; no definite D call. The CDR3 is made up of 15 amino acids. CDR1 LNHDA and CDR2 SQIVND come from the germline V gene (reference sequence). The CDR3 loop is CASSAHDGSYYGAFF. The sequenced part of the CDR3 DNA is TGTGCCAGTAGCGCACACGACGGGTCCTACTATGGC.

Regarding this clone: The CDR3 extends 3 residues past the end of the read, so its final part is completed from the germline J gene. This chain links TRBV12-3 or TRBV12-4 with TRBJ2-2; 8 positions match TRBD2. This CDR3 contains 14 residues. V shed 11 bases and J 9 bases; nucleotides not matched to a gene: 14. The CDR3: CAGRGVAGRRELFF. The part of the CDR3 DNA that was read is TGTGCCGGGCGGGGGGTAGCGGGAAGGAGGGAG.

With respect to this clone: From the germline J gene comes the end of the CDR3, since the read stops 3 residues before it. The rearrangement links TRBV29-1 to TRBJ2-7, with TRBD1 identical over 9 bases. With 5 bases clipped from V and 5 bases from J, the junction kept 13 bases outside the gene matches. The CDR3 sequence is 15 residues long. Germline CDR1 reads SQVTM; CDR2 reads ANQGSEA. This CDR3 reads CSVFGFGQGRDEQYF. The covered CDR3 bases are TGCAGCGTTTTCGGCTTCGGACAGGGGAGGGACGAG.

As concerns this clone: The read ends 3 residues early relative to the CDR3; the germline J gene fills the gap. V usage is TRBV7-9 and J usage is TRBJ1-2, with 7 bases aligning to TRBD1. Unmatched junction bases numbered 12, after V lost 5 bases and J lost 6 bases. CDR1 is SEHNR, CDR2 FQNEAQ, per germline (reference sequence). The CDR3 is 15 amino acids. The CDR3 bases that were read are TGTGCCAGCAGCCTAGACAGGGTGGGCGACCATGGC. Translating it yields CASSLDRVGDHG. The full CDR3 sequence reads CASSLDRVGDHGYTF.

As to this clone: The read ends 3 residues early relative to the CDR3; the germline J gene fills the gap. The chain has TRBV3-1 (or the pseudogene TRBV3-2) and TRBJ2-1, with D perhaps TRBD2 (6 bases). This CDR3 spans 15 amino acids. V lost 0 bases and J 9 bases, leaving 15 bases between the germline ends. The germline gives CDR1 LGHDT, CDR2 YNNKEL (reference sequence). CDR3 loop: CASSQDRDLRVEQFF. The DNA read from the CDR3 is TGTGCCAGCAGCCAAGACAGGGACTTGAGGGTTGAG.

In regard to this clone: Mismatch with germline at one junction end may stem from a read error. The CDR3 loop is CASSRGQDYEQFF. Partial CDR3 DNA: TGTGCTAGTAGTCGGGGACAGGACTATGAG. The rearrangement joins TRBV19 to TRBJ2-1; TRBD1 matches 8 bases. The CDR3 end falls 3 residues outside the read, so it is completed with the germline J gene. Germline V gene data show CDR1 as LNHDA and CDR2 as SQIVND (reference sequence). The CDR3 contains 13 residues.

A word on this clone: The CDR3 is cut off 3 residues early in the read; its end comes from the germline J gene. V usage is TRBV5-4 and J usage is TRBJ2-3; D is possibly TRBD1 (6 bases). The CDR3 runs to 12 residues. Germline V gene sequence: CDR1 SGHNT, CDR2 YYREEE (reference sequence). CDR3 DNA, as far as it was read: TGTGCCAGCAGCTCTCCGGGACAATCG. Its translation: CASSSPGQS. The whole CDR3 region reads CASSSPGQSQYF.

On this clone: At one end, the junction sequence differs from germline, possibly due to a read error. The missing CDR3 end, 3 residues past where the read stops, is filled in from the germline J gene. J is TRBJ1-2 and V is TRBV5-1; D is ambiguous. The CDR3 runs to 13 residues. CDR1 is SGHRS and CDR2 is YFSETQ in the germline V gene. CDR3 sequence reads: CASSGDSNYGYTF. The part of the CDR3 DNA that was read is TGCGCCAGCAGTGGAGATAGTAACTATGGT.

On this clone: The read ends 3 residues before the CDR3 terminus; that terminus is restored from the germline J gene. The chain uses TRBV19 and TRBJ2-4, with TRBD2 matching over 9 bases. CDR3 length: 12 residues. Germline-derived CDR1 and CDR2 are LNHDA and SQIVND (reference sequence). The DNA read from the CDR3 is TGTGCCAGTAGGGACAGGCGGGAGGGT. Encoded protein: CASRDRREG. Given in full, the CDR3 is CASRDRREGQYF.

On this clone itself: The missing CDR3 end, 3 residues past where the read stops, is filled in from the germline J gene. This chain connects TRBV5-1 to TRBJ1-2; 12 nucleotides match TRBD1. This CDR3 spans 16 amino acids. V lost 0 bases and J lost 4; bases outside the gene matches: 4. Looked up from germline, CDR1 is SGHRS and CDR2 is YFSETQ. Incomplete CDR3 DNA: TGCGCCAGCAGCTTGGGGGGACAGGGGGCCAGCTATGGC. This encodes CASSLGGQGASYG. The CDR3 in full is CASSLGGQGASYGYTF.

Details on this clone: The CDR3 is cut off 3 residues early in the read; its end comes from the germline J gene. The J gene is TRBJ2-3, the V gene TRBV20-1; 12 bases line up with TRBD2. CDR1 is DFQATT, CDR2 SNEGSKA, per germline (reference sequence). The CDR3 spans 18 residues. V shed 0 bases and J 3 bases; nucleotides not matched to a gene: 10. CDR3 DNA, as far as it was read: TGCAGTGCTAGAGATCCGAAAGGGACTAGCGGGCGTACAGATACG. This translates into CSARDPKGTSGRTDT. In full, the CDR3 is CSARDPKGTSGRTDTQYF.

To note about this clone: The read ends 3 residues before the CDR3 terminus; that terminus is restored from the germline J gene. The rearrangement joins TRBV19 to TRBJ2-5; TRBD1 matches at 9 bases. Germline V gives CDR1 LNHDA, CDR2 SQIVND (reference sequence). The trim removed 9 bases at V and 5 bases at J, leaving 10 bases unmatched. The CDR3 extends over 14 amino acids. The CDR3 protein is CARLWGQGEETQYF. Partial CDR3 DNA: TGTGCCAGACTATGGGGACAGGGAGAGGAGACC.

Comments on this clone: The read stops 3 residues short of the end of the CDR3; the missing end is completed from the germline J gene. The gene calls are TRBV7-6 and TRBJ2-1; TRBD2 agrees at 7 bases. V was pared by 4 bases and J by 7 bases, with 10 bases of the junction left unmatched. In germline, CDR1 is SGHVS, CDR2 FNYEAQ. The CDR3 is 15 amino acids. The CDR3 bases that were read are TGTGCCAGCAGCTCGTACGGGGGGAGTGTGAATGAG. Its protein is CASSSYGGSVNE. The entire CDR3 is CASSSYGGSVNEQFF.

The CDR3: CASSIRWGTNEKLFF. The DNA read from the CDR3 is TGTGCCAGTAGTATACGGTGGGGGACTAATGAAAAG. The J gene is TRBJ2-2, the V gene TRBV19, with 7 bases that match TRBD2. The CDR3 goes on 3 residues after the read ends, and that part is filled in from the germline J gene. The CDR3 extends over 15 amino acids. Per germline, CDR1 LNHDA and CDR2 SQIVND (reference sequence).

Notes on this clone: The CDR3 end is not reached by the read, which stops 3 residues before it; the germline J gene fills it in. V usage is TRBV30 and J usage is TRBJ2-7; possibly TRBD2 for D (5 bases). The germline CDR1 and CDR2 sequences are GTSNPN and SVGIG (reference sequence). V was cut by 1 base and J by 4 bases, with 14 bases left in between. The CDR3 has 14 residues. The CDR3 loop reads CAWSEERHQYEQYF. The sequenced CDR3 bases are TGTGCCTGGAGTGAGGAGCGGCACCAATACGAG.

Comment on this clone: The read finishes 3 residues shy of the CDR3 end, and the germline J gene is used to complete it. The gene calls are TRBV30 and TRBJ2-1; TRBD2 agrees at 7 bases. The CDR3 has 15 amino acids. With 1 base clipped from V and 7 bases from J, the junction kept 10 bases outside the gene matches. Germline lookup yields CDR1 GTSNPN and CDR2 SVGIG (reference sequence). CDR3 in amino acids: CAWSGASGKVNEQFF. Partial CDR3 DNA: TGTGCCTGGAGTGGGGCAAGCGGGAAGGTAAATGAG.

A remark on this clone: The CDR3 end lies 3 residues beyond the end of the read and is filled in from the germline J gene. This chain uses TRBV29-1 with TRBJ2-2; D possibly corresponds to TRBD1 (7 bases). V dropped 7 bases and J dropped 5 bases, with 14 bases sitting between them. CDR1 and CDR2 (germline): SQVTM, ANQGSEA. The CDR3 sequence is 13 residues long. CDR3 amino acids: CSARTGGTGELFF. CDR3 DNA (partial): TGCAGCGCGAGGACAGGAGGGACCGGGGAG.

Concerning this clone: The CDR3 is cut off 3 residues early in the read; its end comes from the germline J gene. This chain uses TRBV2 with TRBJ2-7; tentatively, D is TRBD1 (5 bases). The CDR3 has 12 amino acids. Germline lookup yields CDR1 SNHLY and CDR2 FYNNEI. With 6 bases removed from V and 6 bases from J, the gap between germline ends came to 12 bases. Incomplete CDR3 DNA: TGTGCCAGCAGCGACAGTTTGCTCGAG. As protein: CASSDSLLE. The entire CDR3 is CASSDSLLEQYF.

Points on this clone: The read comes to an end 3 residues before the CDR3 does, leaving the germline J gene to fill in the end. The rearrangement joins TRBV6-2 or TRBV6-3 to TRBJ1-1; tentative D call: TRBD1 (5 bases). This CDR3 region has 16 residues. The V gene's germline CDR1 is MNHEY and CDR2 SVGEGT. Trimming took off 6 bases at V and 1 base at J, with 18 bases between the two ends. The CDR3 spells CASRTAPQVSNTEAFF. The DNA read from the CDR3 is TGTGCCAGCAGGACAGCGCCTCAGGTCTCGAACACTGAA.

To note about this clone: The CDR3 goes on 3 residues after the read ends, and that part is filled in from the germline J gene. The chain links TRBV30 to TRBJ2-7; 9 bases agree with TRBD1. Germline values: CDR1 GTSNPN, CDR2 SVGIG (reference sequence). V lost 4 bases, J lost 5 bases, and 6 bases stayed unmatched. The CDR3 consists of 13 residues. The DNA read from the CDR3 is TGTGCCTGGAAGGACAGGGGTCACCACGAG. Protein: CAWKDRGHHE. The CDR3 in full is CAWKDRGHHEQYF.

Worth noting for this clone: The CDR3 end falls 3 residues outside the read, so it is completed with the germline J gene. The V and J genes are TRBV5-1 and TRBJ2-3; the match to TRBD2 covers 7 bases. CDR3 size: 16 residues. The germline CDR1 and CDR2 sequences are SGHRS and YFSETQ. The V gene end was trimmed by 0 bases and the J gene end by 0 bases; junction bases not matched to a gene: 4. The sequenced CDR3 bases are TGCGCCAGCAGCTTGGATACGGGGGGTAGCACAGATACG. Protein: CASSLDTGGSTDT. The entire CDR3 sequence reads CASSLDTGGSTDTQYF.

A note on this clone: The read terminates 3 residues before the CDR3 end, so the remaining end is supplied by the germline J gene. This sequence joins TRBV7-2 and TRBJ1-3, with TRBD1 as a possible D gene (6 bases). There are 14 residues in the CDR3. V lost 1 base and J lost 5, with 9 bases in between. Germline CDR1 and CDR2: SGHTA and FQGNSA. Incomplete CDR3 DNA: TGTGCCAGCAGCTTAGTCCAGGGGAGAAACACC. Translation: CASSLVQGRNT. The full CDR3 protein reads CASSLVQGRNTIYF.

To note about this clone: A read error may account for a junction end that differs from germline. With the read ending 3 residues before the CDR3 end, the germline J gene is used to fill in that end. The same CDR3 arises from other DNA sequences in this sample as well. V gene TRBV2 combines with J gene TRBJ1-2; D is possibly TRBD1 (5 bases). Germline V gene lookup returns CDR1 SNHLY and CDR2 FYNNEI. The CDR3 loop spans 13 amino acids. The CDR3 bases that were read are TGTGCCAGCAGTGCTAGGGGCGGGGATGGT. This encodes CASSARGGDG. The full CDR3 sequence reads CASSARGGDGYTF. The full variable domain, in which reference TRBV2 and TRBJ1-2 provide the parts outside the CDR3, is EPEVTQTPSHQVTQMGQEVILRCVPISNHLYFYWYRQILGQKVEFLVSFYNNEISEKSEIFDDQFSVERPDGSNFTLKIRSTKLEDSAMYFCASSARGGDGYTFGSGTRLTVV.